This T cell receptor beta chain was sequenced for a study of OX40 agonist ivuxolimab in advanced cancers. Context from the whole study: Ivuxolimab was an agonistic, fully human IgG2 monoclonal antibody directed against OX40 (CD134), a costimulatory receptor. Intravenous ivuxolimab was administered to patients every 2 weeks at six dose levels: 0.01, 0.1, 0.3, 1.5, 3 and 10 mg/kg. Of the roughly 51 patients in dose escalation, 19 had hepatocellular carcinoma, some 15 had melanoma, 9 had renal cell carcinoma and 9 had head and neck cancer. In the dose-escalation cohort, more than 75% of patients were male, and the mean age was around 60 years, with a range of about 23 to 80. Prior anti-PD-1, anti-PD-L1 or anti-CTLA-4 therapy was permitted, and checkpoint inhibitors had been received by less than 45% of dose-escalation patients. Partial responses were achieved by three dose-escalation patients, of whom one had hepatocellular carcinoma and two had cutaneous melanoma. Peripheral TCRbeta sequencing aimed to test whether ivuxolimab altered TCR sequence diversity and caused clonal T-cell expansion. The paper reports the monotherapy dose-escalation portion (N of about 50 patients) of the phase I ivuxolimab trial.

A word on this clone: It has no known antigen specificity. The record has no base qualities; no much larger clone is one base away.

Overall results and qualifications from the work: After ivuxolimab, CD8+ T cells had more expanded clones than CD4+ T cells on average. Low levels of normalized T-cell clonal expansion were also seen in some patients who did not respond. The antigen specificity of the clonally expanded peripheral T cells was not determined. At doses of 0.1 to 3.0 mg/kg, clonal expansion of both CD4+ and CD8+ T cells in blood was seen between baseline and week 6. Partial responders in the 0.1-3.0 mg/kg groups had among the lowest normalized peripheral clonal expansion, especially among CD8+ T cells.

The trial excluded patients who had a history of autoimmune disease or who were on systemic immunosuppression. In every dose cohort, peripheral blood was drawn for TCR sequencing at baseline, cycle 4 day 1, and cycle 7 day 1. The samples were drawn from a first-in-human, open-label, multicenter phase I dose-escalation trial of ivuxolimab. Adults with locally advanced or metastatic melanoma, renal cell carcinoma, hepatocellular carcinoma or head and neck squamous cell carcinoma were enrolled in the trial. Before TCR sequencing, CD4+ T cells and CD8+ T cells from peripheral blood were sorted into separate populations. To sequence the TCRbeta CDR3 region, genomic DNA was isolated from the sorted cells. TCRbeta CDR3 regions were sequenced using the immunoSEQ Assay. The table was pulled from immuneACCESS by TCRdb, which kept in-frame rearrangements only. Such tables lose some clones; where checked, under half of the loss comes from unresolved V genes, and the rest has no known cause. The sample table shows tens of thousands of clones, and 75% to 85% are seen once. The top ten hold around 1.4% of the sample.

Spanning cysteine to phenylalanine, the CDR3 consists of 13 amino acids. Here the CDR3 DNA is all that survives: 39 bases in frame from base 1. Between the V and J ends, shortened by 5 bases and 6 bases respectively, the junction contains 10 bases. Looking up the germline V gene yields CDR1 SGHVS and CDR2 FNYEAQ. The origin of this receptor is an adult with an advanced solid tumor such as melanoma, head and neck, liver or kidney cancer. The rearrangement joined TRBV7-6 to TRBJ2-2, with the D gene uncertain. The source was CD4+ or CD8+ T cells sorted from blood, collected in a trial of the OX40 agonist ivuxolimab. The DNA sequence follows: TGTGCCAGCAGCCTTAAAACGGCCGGGGAGCTGTTTTTT. Its protein product is CASSLKTAGELFF.